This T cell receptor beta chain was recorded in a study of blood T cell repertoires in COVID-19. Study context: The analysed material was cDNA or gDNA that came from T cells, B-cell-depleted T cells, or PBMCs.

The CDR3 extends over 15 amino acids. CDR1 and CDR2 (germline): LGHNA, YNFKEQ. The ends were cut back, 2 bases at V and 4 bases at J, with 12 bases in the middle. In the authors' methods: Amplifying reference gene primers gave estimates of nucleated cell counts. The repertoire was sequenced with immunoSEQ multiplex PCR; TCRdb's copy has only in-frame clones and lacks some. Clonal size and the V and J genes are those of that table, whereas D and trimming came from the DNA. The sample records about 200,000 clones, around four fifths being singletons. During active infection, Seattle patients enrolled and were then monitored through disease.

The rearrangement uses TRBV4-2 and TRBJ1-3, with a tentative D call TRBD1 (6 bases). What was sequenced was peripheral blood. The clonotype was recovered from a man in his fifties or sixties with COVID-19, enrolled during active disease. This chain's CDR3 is CASSQPQGFGNTIYF. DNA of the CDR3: TGTGCCAGCAGCCAACCCCAGGGGTTCGGAAACACCATATATTTT.